This note documents a single TCR beta chain sequence. The antigen is unknown. Repertoires were generated with immunoSEQ multiplex PCR, while TCRdb's copy carries only in-frame clones and drops some. This sample has 23,000 or so clones, with approximately 80% found just once. Time point noted: week 5, during vaccination. A single vaccine dose contained 300 ug of mutant IDH1 20-mer peptide, and topical imiquimod was used with it. V was trimmed by 0 bases and J by 4 bases, leaving 15 bases between them. The CDR3 sequence is 16 residues long. Per germline, CDR1 MDHEN and CDR2 SYDVKM. The data originate from a study of a mutant IDH1 vaccine in newly diagnosed glioma.

The sequences come from PBMCs, collected from a glioma patient whose treatment included an IDH1 peptide vaccine. V gene TRBV28 combines with J gene TRBJ1-2; no clear D gene. The TCR originated in a man in his forties with glioma. CDR3 in DNA: TGTGCCAGCAGTTTATGGACCTTCCCATCCCCCTATGGCTACACCTTC. The encoded protein is CASSLWTFPSPYGYTF.